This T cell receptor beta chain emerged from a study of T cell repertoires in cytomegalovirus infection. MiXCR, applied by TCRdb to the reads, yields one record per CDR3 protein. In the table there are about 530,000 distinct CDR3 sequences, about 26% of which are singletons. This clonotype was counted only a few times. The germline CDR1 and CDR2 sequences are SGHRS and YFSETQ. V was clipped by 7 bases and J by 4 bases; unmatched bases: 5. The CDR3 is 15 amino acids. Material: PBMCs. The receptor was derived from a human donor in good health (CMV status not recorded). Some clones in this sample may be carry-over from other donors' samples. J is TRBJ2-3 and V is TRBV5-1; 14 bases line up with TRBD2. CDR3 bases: TGCGCCAGCTCCGGGACTAGCGGGGGAGCAGATACGCAGTATTTT. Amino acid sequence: CASSGTSGGADTQYF.